This entry describes one T cell receptor (beta chain). The clone's antigen remains unknown. No base qualities exist here, and no much larger clone lies one base off it. V and J are truncated by 10 bases and 6 bases respectively, leaving an intervening sequence of 22 bases. CDR1 and CDR2 (SNHLY, FYNNEI) derive from the germline V gene. The CDR3 goes from the cysteine to the phenylalanine over 15 residues. Only the CDR3 region is kept as DNA, spanning 45 bases read in frame from base 1. The immunoSEQ Assay was used to sequence TCRbeta CDR3 regions. After extraction, genomic DNA underwent amplification by bias-controlled multiplex PCR, followed by high-throughput sequencing. The paper's data handling went like this. To quantify the absolute abundance of every unique TCRbeta CDR3 region, sequences were collapsed and filtered. Usable DNA was measured by amplifying reference genes present in all nucleated cells, and TCRbeta template counts were normalized to that usable DNA to estimate T cell fraction. Repertoire TCRs were annotated as SARS-CoV-2-specific by exact matching of V gene, CDR3 amino acid sequence and J gene to a known reactive TCR set. The reference SARS-CoV-2 TCR set came from MIRA and was filtered for enrichment in COVID-19-positive ImmuneCODE repertoires, removing public or cross-reactive TCRs. Using the MIRA antigens, annotated TCRs were further analysed by specific ORF or by position within an ORF. Breadth was defined as annotated unique rearrangements over total unique productive rearrangements; depth was the summed frequency of those rearrangements. Group comparisons of TCR breadth used two-sided Wilcoxon rank-sum tests. The clones in this table, taken by TCRdb from immuneACCESS, are in-frame only. Not every clone is retained; where verified, under half of the shortfall comes from an unresolved V gene, and the cause of the rest is unknown. Clonal size and the V and J genes are those of that table, whereas D and trimming came from the DNA. The sample table shows 350,000 to 500,000 clones, and roughly 88% are seen once. Around 4.2% of the sample goes to the ten largest clones.

The data originate from a study of Ad26.COV2.S vaccination and SARS-CoV-2 variants (dated by TCRdb to about 2021). With regard to the full study: Vaccine-arm donors were drawn from COV1001, a multicentre, randomized, double-blind, placebo-controlled phase I-IIa trial of Ad26.COV2.S in healthy adults. Ad26.COV2.S was administered intramuscularly at 5 x 10^10 or 1 x 10^11 viral particles, either as a single shot or as two shots given 56 days apart. A total of around 32 samples were included in the TCR-sequenced set, comprising roughly 19 Ad26.COV2.S vaccine recipients, 5 placebo recipients and 8 SARS-CoV-2 convalescent individuals. Trial participants were randomized into five groups of five: low-dose or high-dose Ad26.COV2.S given once or twice, or placebo on both occasions. TCRbeta repertoire sequencing was used to assess the specificity and breadth of SARS-CoV-2-reactive T cell receptors after Ad26.COV2.S vaccination. Investigators did not know the trial group allocation while performing experiments and assessing outcomes. Findings and caveats that apply to the study as a whole: Non-spike TCR breadth was comparable between vaccine and placebo recipients, consistent with the vaccine containing only spike. Spike-specific TCR breadth was higher in Ad26.COV2.S recipients than in placebo recipients (P = 0.0014). Substantial breadth of spike-specific CD8+ and CD4+ T cell responses was reported after vaccination. The authors noted that the TCR breadth and depth analyses may have underestimated total T cell responses. Comparing responses between vaccine doses or regimens was not something the study was powered to do.

The sample's treatment or condition, from its label and the paper: some 19 received Ad26.COV2.S at low or high dose, single or two shots; five or six received placebo; per-sample allocation not given. For vaccine and placebo recipients, the sequenced repertoires came from samples collected on day 63 after the first injection. In Cohort 1b, about two dozen adults aged 18-55 years were enrolled at a single site in Boston, USA, between 29 July and 7 August 2020. Ad26.COV2.S was a replication-incompetent adenovirus type 26 vector expressing a prefusion-stabilized SARS-CoV-2 spike protein from the original Wuhan strain.

The TCR comes from a person aged 18-65 years who received the Ad26.COV2.S COVID-19 vaccine or a placebo. The rearranged segments are TRBV2 and TRBJ2-1; the D gene may be TRBD1 or TRBD2, since each aligns over 5 bases. Source: peripheral blood, taken in a trial of Ad26.COV2.S vaccine versus placebo. CDR3 region: CATLPGPVSVNEQFF. In nucleotide form, the sequence is TGTGCCACCCTGCCGGGACCTGTGTCTGTCAATGAGCAGTTCTTC.